This T cell receptor (beta chain) was obtained from a study of Graves' ophthalmopathy and Graves' hyperthyroidism. Study-level points and caveats: Most expanded clonotypes in thyroid above 0.001 frequency also showed up in blood. Sensitivity reached 85% to 90% and specificity about 76% for a 13-signature model separating ophthalmopathy from stable hyperthyroidism.

Germline CDR1 reads ENHRY; CDR2 reads SYGVKD. The CDR3 runs to 15 residues. Trimming stripped 4 bases from V and 9 bases from J, with 16 bases between. Fresh peripheral blood, around 9.8 ml, was the PBMC source. RNA transcripts were the source from which TCR beta CDR3 regions were amplified. HTBI primers were used in a first-round RT-PCR, which preceded a second-round multiplex PCR. MiXCR, applied by TCRdb to the multiplex PCR reads, yields one record per CDR3 protein. The table shows some 350,000 distinct CDR3 sequences, with about a sixth occurring only once. This clonotype was counted many times. What it recognizes is unknown.

This chain connects TRBV10-3 to TRBJ1-6; D uncertain. The clonotype originates from an adult woman with stable Graves' hyperthyroidism. Sequenced input: peripheral blood. The CDR3 sequence: CAISVSREASSPLHF. The CDR3 nucleotides are TGTGCCATCAGTGTAAGCCGGGAGGCTAGTTCACCCCTCCACTTT.